This TCR beta chain was recorded in a study of T-cell memory formation after mild COVID-19. TCRdb fed the 5' RACE reads into MiXCR, producing one record per CDR3 protein. The data show fewer than 400,000 distinct CDR3 sequences, with about 16% seen just once and roughly 21% held by the top ten. Trimming pared 4 bases from V and 4 bases from J, leaving 14 bases between. CDR3 size: 15 residues. Per the germline V gene, CDR1 is SGHRS and CDR2 is YFSETQ. This clonotype has only a few counts. The sequence was obtained from a man between 18 and 29 years old who had mild COVID-19 (a few samples of this study predate the infection). Cell type and time point are not known. The chain recombines TRBV5-1 with TRBJ1-4; D is ambiguous. Sequenced material: PBMCs or a T cell subset sorted from them (not recorded which). The CDR3 sequence: CASSARAADNEKLFF. The CDR3 nucleotides are TGCGCCAGCAGCGCCCGGGCCGCCGATAATGAAAAACTGTTTTTT.